One TCR beta chain is described in this entry. Its antigen is as yet unknown. The sample belongs to a study of PD-1 blockade in classical Hodgkin lymphoma. The wider study: Patients were infused with nivolumab 3 mg/kg every 2 weeks. Findings and limits, study-wide: TCR diversity rose significantly by C4D1 in CD4+ but not CD8+ cells. Individuals who commenced nivolumab within less than 1 year of ASCT were excluded. Lower baseline TCR diversity marked trial partial responders and progressors.

The data were produced by immunoSEQ multiplex PCR, yet TCRdb's version contains in-frame clones alone and is incomplete. The sample holds 15,000 to 20,000 clones, 82% seen once. Relapse was seen in all patients after autologous stem cell transplantation, and brentuximab vedotin exposure was variable. CDR3 length: 13 residues. CDR1 SGHAT and CDR2 FQNNGV come from the germline V gene. V was trimmed by 2 bases and J by 5 bases, leaving 9 bases between them. The chain links TRBV11-2 to TRBJ1-1, with D tentatively TRBD1 (5 bases). The clonotype comes from a human donor with classical Hodgkin lymphoma. The sequencing here drew on peripheral blood mononuclear cells (PBMCs), taken before the second cycle of nivolumab. The chain's CDR3 is CASSLLGATEAFF. The CDR3 bases are TGTGCCAGCAGCTTACTCGGGGCGACTGAAGCTTTCTTT.